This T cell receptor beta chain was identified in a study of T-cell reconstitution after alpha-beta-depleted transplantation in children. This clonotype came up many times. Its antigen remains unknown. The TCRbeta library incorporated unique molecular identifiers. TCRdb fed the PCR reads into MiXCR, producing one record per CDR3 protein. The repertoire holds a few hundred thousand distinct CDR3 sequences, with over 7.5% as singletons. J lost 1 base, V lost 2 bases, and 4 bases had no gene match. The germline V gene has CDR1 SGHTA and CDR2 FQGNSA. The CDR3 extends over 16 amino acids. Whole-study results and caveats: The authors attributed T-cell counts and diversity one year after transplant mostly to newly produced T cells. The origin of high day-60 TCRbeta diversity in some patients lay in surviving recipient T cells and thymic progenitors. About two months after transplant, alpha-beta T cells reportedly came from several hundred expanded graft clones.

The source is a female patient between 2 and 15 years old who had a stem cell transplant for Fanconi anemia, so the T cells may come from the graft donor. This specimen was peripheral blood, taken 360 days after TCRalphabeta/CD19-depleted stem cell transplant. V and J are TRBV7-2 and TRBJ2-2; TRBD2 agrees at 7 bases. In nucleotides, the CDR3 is TGTGCCAGCAGCTTATCTAGGACTAGGAACACCGGGGAGCTGTTTTTT. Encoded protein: CASSLSRTRNTGELFF. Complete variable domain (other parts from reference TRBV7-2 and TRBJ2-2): GAGVSQSPSNKVTEKGKDVELRCDPISGHTALYWYRQSLGQGLEFLIYFQGNSAPDKSGLPSDRFSAERTGGSVSTLTIQRTQQEDSAVYLCASSLSRTRNTGELFFGEGSRLTVL.